What follows is one T cell receptor beta chain and its context. Which antigen it targets is not known. Base quality data are lacking; no much larger clone is found one base away. The time point label, read with the paper, signifies: baseline, week 1 (first vaccination visit). The treatment or condition label corresponds to: pre-vaccination baseline after standard-of-care therapy. Newly diagnosed WHO grade 3 or 4 IDH1-mutant astrocytomas showing loss of nuclear ATRX were present in the donors. The samples were drawn from NOA16, a multicentre, single-arm, open-label phase I trial in Germany that tested a mutant IDH1 peptide vaccine in humans for the first time. Blood drawn at visit V03 was used as the baseline sample for immunogenicity testing. Genomic DNA for TCRB sequencing was extracted from EDTA blood using the DNeasy Blood and Tissue Kit. The data were obtained in a study of a mutant IDH1 vaccine in newly diagnosed glioma (dated by TCRdb to the early 2020s). About the investigation overall: Of the approximately 30 treated patients, about 60% were male and about 40% were female, and the mean age was roughly 38 years. Peripheral blood was collected at six visits: V03 (baseline), V05, V07, V10, V12 and V13. For exploratory analyses, longitudinal TCRB deep sequencing was carried out in about 26 treated patients wherever samples were available. Before enrollment, most patients had been given radiochemotherapy with temozolomide as standard therapy, while the rest had received either radiotherapy alone or temozolomide alone.

The study at large found these results: No apparent relationship was observed between pseudoprogression and alterations in the top peripheral T cell clonotypes detected by TCRB sequencing. Across multiple MHC alleles, vaccine-induced immune responses were seen in more than 90% of patients. It was noted by the authors that analyses of patient blood samples could not be reproduced owing to sample limitations. PBMC samples for TCRB deep sequencing were selected based on availability.

The library was prepared using the immunoSEQ multiplex PCR assay. Rearranged TCR beta chain sequences were amplified using the hsTCRB Kit according to the manufacturer's protocol. An Illumina MiSeq was used to sequence the TCRB libraries. Per the original workflow: Demultiplexing, trimming and gene mapping were performed with the kit vendor's proprietary platform. What TCRdb holds here is the immuneACCESS table cut down to in-frame rearrangements. Part of the clones is not present; checked against another copy, under half of the missing clones reflect an unresolved V gene, and the others are unexplained. The D gene and trimming were derived from the DNA, and the V and J assignments and clone size from that table. The sample table lists tens of thousands of clones, 83% of them with a count of one. 6% to 9.5% of the sample belongs to the ten largest clones. V is reduced by 8 bases and J by 0 bases, leaving a spacing of 13 bases between them. From its cysteine to its phenylalanine, the CDR3 spans 15 amino acids. CDR3 DNA is the only sequence kept; it has 45 bases, read in frame from the first base. As encoded in the germline V gene (reference sequence), CDR1 is SEHNR while CDR2 is FQNEAQ.

The chain is assembled from TRBV7-9 and TRBJ1-4; no D gene is confidently identified. This receptor was obtained from a woman aged 45-59 years with glioma. The sequenced sample was PBMCs, obtained from a glioma patient treated with radiotherapy, temozolomide or both. The DNA sequence is given as TGTGCCAGCCGGGCGGGGTCCGCAACTAATGAAAAACTGTTTTTT. This yields the protein CASRAGSATNEKLFF.